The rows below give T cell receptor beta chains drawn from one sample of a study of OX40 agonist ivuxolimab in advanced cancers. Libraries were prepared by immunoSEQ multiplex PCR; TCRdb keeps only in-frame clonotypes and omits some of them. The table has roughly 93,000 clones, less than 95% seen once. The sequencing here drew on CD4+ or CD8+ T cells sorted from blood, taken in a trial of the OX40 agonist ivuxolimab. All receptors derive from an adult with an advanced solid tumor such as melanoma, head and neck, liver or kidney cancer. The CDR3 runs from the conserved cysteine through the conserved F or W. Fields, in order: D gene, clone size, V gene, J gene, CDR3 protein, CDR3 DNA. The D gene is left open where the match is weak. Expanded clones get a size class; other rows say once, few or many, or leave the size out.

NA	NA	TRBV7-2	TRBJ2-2	CASSIQGTGELFF	TGTGCCAGCAGCATACAGGGTACCGGGGAGCTGTTTTTT
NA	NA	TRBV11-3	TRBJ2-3	CASSFNGDTQYF	TGTGCCAGCAGCTTCAACGGAGATACGCAGTATTTT
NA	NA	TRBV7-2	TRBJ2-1	CASSLEDFLYNEQFF	TGTGCCAGCAGCTTAGAGGACTTCCTCTACAATGAGCAGTTCTTC
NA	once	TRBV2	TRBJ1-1	CASSEARIREAFF	TGTGCCAGCAGTGAAGCTCGCATTAGGGAAGCTTTCTTT
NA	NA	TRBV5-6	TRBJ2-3	CASSGLTGFDTQYF	TGTGCCAGCAGCGGATTGACAGGTTTTGATACGCAGTATTTT
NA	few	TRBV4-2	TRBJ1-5	CASGRYSEPQHF	TGTGCCAGCGGGAGGTATAGTGAGCCCCAGCATTTT
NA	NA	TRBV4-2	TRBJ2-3	CASSQDLSRGSSTDTQYF	TGTGCCAGCAGCCAAGACCTTAGCAGAGGATCTAGCACAGATACGCAGTATTTT
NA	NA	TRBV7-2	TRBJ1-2	CASSPAGLPHGYTF	TGTGCCAGCAGCCCCGCCGGGTTACCGCATGGCTACACCTTC
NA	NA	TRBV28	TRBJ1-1	CASSDTLNTEAFF	TGTGCCAGCAGTGACACCCTAAACACTGAAGCTTTCTTT
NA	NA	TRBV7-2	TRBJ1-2	CASSRDRNYGYTF	TGTGCCAGCAGCCGAGACAGGAACTATGGCTACACCTTC
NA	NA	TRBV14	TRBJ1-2	CASSQVENYGYTF	TGTGCCAGCAGCCAGGTGGAGAACTATGGCTACACCTTC
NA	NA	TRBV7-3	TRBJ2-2	CASSLTTRGTGELFF	TGTGCCAGCAGCTTAACGACCCGAGGCACCGGGGAGCTGTTTTTT
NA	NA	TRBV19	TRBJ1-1	CASSKQARGASTEAFF	TGTGCCAGTAGCAAACAGGCGCGGGGCGCGAGTACTGAAGCTTTCTTT
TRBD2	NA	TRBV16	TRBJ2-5	CASSQDSGRNSETQYF	TGTGCCAGCAGCCAAGATAGCGGGAGAAATTCGGAGACCCAGTACTTC
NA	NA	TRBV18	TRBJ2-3	CASSPPSGQTRTDTQYF	TGTGCCAGCTCACCACCTAGCGGCCAGACCCGCACAGATACGCAGTATTTT
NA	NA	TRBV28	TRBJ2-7	CASRDTRGQGLTYEQYF	TGTGCCAGCAGGGACACCCGAGGGCAGGGGCTAACCTACGAGCAGTACTTC
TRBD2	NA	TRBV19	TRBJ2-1	CASSIDAGRTLYNEQFF	TGTGCCAGTAGTATAGATGCCGGGAGGACTCTTTACAATGAGCAGTTCTTC
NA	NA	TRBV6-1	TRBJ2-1	CASRLSSYNEQFF	TGTGCCAGCCGCCTCAGCTCCTACAATGAGCAGTTCTTC
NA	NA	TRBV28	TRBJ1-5	CATLGQNNQPQHF	TGTGCCACTCTTGGACAGAACAATCAGCCCCAGCATTTT
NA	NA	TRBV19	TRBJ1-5	CATSGPGLPQPQHF	TGTGCCACCTCGGGACCAGGCCTTCCCCAGCCCCAGCATTTT
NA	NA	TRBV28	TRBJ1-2	CAIFRGGYGYTF	TGTGCCATCTTCAGGGGCGGCTATGGCTACACCTTC
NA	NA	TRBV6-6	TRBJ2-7	CASRGKTYEQYF	TGTGCCAGCAGAGGCAAGACCTACGAGCAGTACTTC
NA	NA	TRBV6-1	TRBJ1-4	CASSEGDEKLFF	TGTGCCAGCAGTGAAGGGGATGAAAAACTGTTTTTT
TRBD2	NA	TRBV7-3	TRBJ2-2	CASSRDGTSAGELFF	TGTGCCAGCAGCCGCGACGGGACTAGCGCCGGGGAGCTGTTTTTT
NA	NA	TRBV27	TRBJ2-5	CASSLRETQYF	TGTGCCAGCAGTTTAAGGGAGACCCAGTACTTC
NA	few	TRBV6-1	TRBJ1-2	CASSEGPQGYTF	TGTGCCAGCAGTGAAGGGCCGCAAGGCTACACCTTC
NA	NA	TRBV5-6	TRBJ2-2	CASSLAVTSAGELFF	TGTGCCAGCAGCTTGGCCGTTACCTCGGCAGGGGAGCTGTTTTTT
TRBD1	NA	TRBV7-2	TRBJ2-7	CASSFTGASAYEQYF	TGTGCCAGCAGCTTTACAGGGGCTTCGGCCTACGAGCAGTACTTC
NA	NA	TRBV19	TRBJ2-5	CASSIGAQGWETQYF	TGTGCCAGTAGTATAGGTGCGCAGGGGTGGGAGACCCAGTACTTC
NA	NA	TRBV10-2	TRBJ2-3	CASALIGSTDTQYF	TGCGCCAGCGCCCTTATCGGCTCGACAGATACGCAGTATTTT
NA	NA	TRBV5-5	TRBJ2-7	CASSSGHNYEQYF	TGTGCCAGCAGCTCGGGACATAACTACGAGCAGTACTTC
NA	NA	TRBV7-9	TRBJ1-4	CASSSPRGTNEKLFF	TGTGCCAGCAGCTCTCCGAGGGGGACTAATGAAAAACTGTTTTTT
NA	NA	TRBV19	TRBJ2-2	CASSIGSAGELFF	TGTGCCAGTAGTATTGGGTCGGCCGGGGAGCTGTTTTTT
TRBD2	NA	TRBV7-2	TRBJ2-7	CASSPEASGASPLIEQYF	TGTGCCAGCAGCCCAGAGGCTAGCGGGGCAAGCCCTCTAATCGAGCAGTACTTC
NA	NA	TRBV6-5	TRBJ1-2	CASSRGGDDYYGYTF	TGTGCCAGCAGCCGGGGGGGTGACGATTACTATGGCTACACCTTC
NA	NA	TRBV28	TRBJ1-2	CASKLDSTTPYGYTF	TGTGCCAGCAAGTTGGATAGTACGACCCCCTATGGCTACACCTTC
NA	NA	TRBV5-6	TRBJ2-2	CASSFPWSGELFF	TGTGCCAGCAGTTTTCCGTGGTCCGGGGAGCTGTTTTTT
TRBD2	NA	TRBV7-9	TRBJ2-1	CASSLGRLAGAGGGNEQFF	TGTGCCAGCAGCTTAGGGAGACTAGCGGGAGCGGGGGGAGGCAATGAGCAGTTCTTC
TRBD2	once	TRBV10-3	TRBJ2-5	CAISESGRTAGGKETQYF	TGTGCCATCAGTGAGTCGGGCCGGACAGCGGGAGGGAAAGAGACCCAGTACTTC
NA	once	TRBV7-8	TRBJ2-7	CASSPLEVSYEQYF	TGTGCCAGCAGCCCCCTGGAGGTCTCCTACGAGCAGTACTTC
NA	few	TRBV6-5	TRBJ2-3	CASSNTDTQYF	TGTGCCAGCAGTAACACAGATACGCAGTATTTT
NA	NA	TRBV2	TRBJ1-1	CASSEALPGVGAFF	TGTGCCAGCAGTGAAGCGCTTCCCGGGGTAGGTGCTTTCTTT
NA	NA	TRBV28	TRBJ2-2	CASRTGTLNTGELFF	TGTGCCAGCAGGACCGGGACACTTAACACCGGGGAGCTGTTTTTT
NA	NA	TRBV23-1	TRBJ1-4	CASGASPGRGDATNEKLFF	TGCGCCAGCGGAGCATCCCCCGGGAGGGGAGACGCAACTAATGAAAAACTGTTTTTT
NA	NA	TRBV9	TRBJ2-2	CASSPEDGELFF	TGTGCCAGCAGCCCGGAGGATGGGGAGCTGTTTTTT
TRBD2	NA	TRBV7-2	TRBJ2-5	CASSSGGETQYF	TGTGCCAGCAGCTCGGGAGGGGAGACCCAGTACTTC
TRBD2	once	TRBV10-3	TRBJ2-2	CAISYGTSGLGNTGELFF	TGTGCCATCAGCTACGGGACTAGCGGGTTGGGGAACACCGGGGAGCTGTTTTTT